This T cell receptor beta chain was captured in a study of shared clonotypes between healthy human individuals. General study findings and limits: There were few donors, and this limited the genetic and exposure-history diversity represented.

Assay used: immunoSEQ multiplex PCR; TCRdb lists only in-frame clones, some missing. The sample consists of about half a million clones, less than 80% of them appearing once. Regarding this clone: The antigen remains undetermined. The same CDR3 is also encoded by other DNA sequences in this sample.

Sequenced sample: PBMCs. The sequence derives from a woman in her 40s in good health. Some clones in this sample may be carry-over from other donors' samples.

This CDR3 reads CASSLEWLDTQYF. In DNA, the CDR3 is TGTGCCAGCAGCTTGGAGTGGCTAGATACGCAGTATTTT. The rearrangement uses TRBV7-2 and TRBJ2-3; unclear D gene. The CDR3 loop spans 13 amino acids. Germline CDR1 reads SGHTA; CDR2 reads FQGNSA. The V end lost 3 bases, the J end lost 5 bases, and 9 bases lay between the germline ends.